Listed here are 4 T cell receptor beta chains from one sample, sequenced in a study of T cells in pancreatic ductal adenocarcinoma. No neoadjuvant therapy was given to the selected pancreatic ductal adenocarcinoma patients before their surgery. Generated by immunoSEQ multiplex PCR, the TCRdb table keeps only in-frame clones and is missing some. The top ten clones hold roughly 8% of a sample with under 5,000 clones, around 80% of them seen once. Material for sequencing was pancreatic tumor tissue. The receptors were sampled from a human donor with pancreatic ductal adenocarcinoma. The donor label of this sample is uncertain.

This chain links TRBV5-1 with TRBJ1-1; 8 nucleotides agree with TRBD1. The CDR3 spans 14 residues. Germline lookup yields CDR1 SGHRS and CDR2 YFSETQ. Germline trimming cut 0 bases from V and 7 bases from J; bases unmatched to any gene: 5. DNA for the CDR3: TGCGCCAGCAGCTTGGCCGGGACAGGAGATGAAGCTTTCTTT. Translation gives CASSLAGTGDEAFF.

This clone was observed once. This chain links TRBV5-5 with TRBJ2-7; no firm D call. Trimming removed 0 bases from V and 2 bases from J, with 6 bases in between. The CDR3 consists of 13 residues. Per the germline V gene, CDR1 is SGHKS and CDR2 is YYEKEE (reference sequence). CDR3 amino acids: CASSLAAPYEQYF. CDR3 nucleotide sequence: TGTGCCAGCAGCTTGGCGGCCCCCTACGAGCAGTACTTC.

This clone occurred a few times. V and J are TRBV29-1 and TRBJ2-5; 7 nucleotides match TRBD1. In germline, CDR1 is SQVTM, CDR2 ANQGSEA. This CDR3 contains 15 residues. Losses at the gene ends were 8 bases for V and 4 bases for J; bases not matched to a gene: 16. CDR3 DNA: TGCAGCATACGCAAGTCAAGGGGGCGAATAGAGACCCAGTACTTC. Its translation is CSIRKSRGRIETQYF. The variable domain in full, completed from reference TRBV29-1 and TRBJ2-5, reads SAVISQKPSRDICQRGTSLTIQCQVDSQVTMMFWYRQQPGQSLTLIATANQGSEATYESGFVIDKFPISRPNLTFSTLTVSNMSPEDSSIYLCSIRKSRGRIETQYFGPGTRLLVL.

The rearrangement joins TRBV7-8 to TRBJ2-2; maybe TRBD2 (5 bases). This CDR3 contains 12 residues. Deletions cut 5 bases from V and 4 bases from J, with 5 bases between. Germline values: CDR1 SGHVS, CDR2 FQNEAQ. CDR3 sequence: CASSRGTGELFF. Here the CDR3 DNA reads TGTGCCAGCAGCCGGGGCACCGGGGAGCTGTTTTTT.